This section outlines one T cell receptor (delta chain) sequence together with its context. Only one base separates this from a far larger clonotype, so it likely reflects a read error. Other nucleotide sequences from this sample produce the same CDR3. Flow sorting of PBMC yielded separate Vgamma9/Vdelta2+ and Vdelta2-negative gammadelta T cell populations for bulk repertoire analysis. CDR3 length: 14 residues. Per the germline V gene, CDR1 is TSWWSYY and CDR2 is QGS. Between the trimmed V and J ends, which lost 1 base and 8 bases, there was a span of 14 bases. This specimen belongs to a study of γδ T cells in repeated Plasmodium falciparum infection. TCRdb used CATT to re-call clones from the multiplex PCR reads. The table shows tens of thousands of delta-chain clones, with around 1.7% occurring only once.

The chain is built from TRDV1 and TRDJ1; D ambiguous. The TCR sequence derives from a pool of human donors (malaria-infected and uninfected, not separated). The sample consisted of gamma-delta T cells from blood. The CDR3 nucleotides read TGTGCTCTTGGGGAACGGCGTAAGTACGACAAACTCATCTTT. Translated, it gives CALGERRKYDKLIF.